This is a list of T cell receptor beta chains from one sample in a study of CD8+ T cells in alopecia areata. Assay: immunoSEQ multiplex PCR; the TCRdb copy retains only in-frame clones and omits some. Altogether about 14,000 clones are present, roughly 54% being singletons, with the ten largest covering around 4.2%. Specimen: CD4+ Tregs sorted from blood. The receptors were gathered from a human donor with alopecia areata. CDR3s include the opening cysteine and the closing phenylalanine or tryptophan. D genes are given only for firm matches. Only part of the rows carry a size: once, few, many, or a class if the clone is expanded.

few	TRBD2	TRBJ2-7	TRBV5-1	TGCGCCAGCAGCTTGTATGTAGCGGGAACCTACGAGCAGTACTTC	CASSLYVAGTYEQYF
.	TRBD2	TRBJ2-2	TRBV4-1	TGCGCCAGCAGCCTAGGCGGACTAGCGGGGGCGAACACCGGGGAGCTGTTTTTT	CASSLGGLAGANTGELFF
.	.	TRBJ2-2	TRBV6-6	TGTGCCAGCAGGCCAGGACGGGCGAACACCGGGGAGCTGTTTTTT	CASRPGRANTGELFF
.	.	TRBJ1-1	TRBV14	TGTGCCAGCAGCCAAGACCCCGGACGTTACACTGAAGCTTTCTTT	CASSQDPGRYTEAFF
.	TRBD2	TRBJ2-7	TRBV27	TGTGCCAGCAGTCCCATAGCGGGAGGGTCTGGCGAGCAGTACTTC	CASSPIAGGSGEQYF
.	.	TRBJ2-5	TRBV7-8	TGTGCCAGCAGCACTTACAGGGATTTAGCAGGAGAGACCCAGTACTTC	CASSTYRDLAGETQYF
few	TRBD1	TRBJ1-2	TRBV19	TGTGCCAGTAGTGCCGACAGGGGAGCGGGTGTAGTAAGCGGCTACACCTTC	CASSADRGAGVVSGYTF
.	.	TRBJ2-1	TRBV29-1	TGCAGCGTTGAGACCAAGGAGCAGTTCTTC	CSVETKEQFF
.	.	TRBJ2-6	TRBV5-2	TGTGCCAGCAAGCCCACACGGAGTACACAAAGTCGGGCCAACGTCCTGACTTTC	CASKPTRSTQSRANVLTF
.	TRBD1	TRBJ1-2	TRBV7-9	TGTGCCAGCAGCTCTACAGGGGGCTCTTTCTATGGCTACACCTTC	CASSSTGGSFYGYTF
.	TRBD1	TRBJ1-5	TRBV4-1	TGCGCCAGCAGCCAAGATCCCCAGGGGGAAAGGCCCCAGCATTTT	CASSQDPQGERPQHF
.	.	TRBJ2-7	TRBV27	TGTGCCAGCAGATACCCGGCCGCCTACGAGCAGTACTTC	CASRYPAAYEQYF
once	.	TRBJ2-6	TRBV30	TGTGCCTGGAGGTGGGGGGGCGCTGGGGCCAACGTCCTGACTTTC	CAWRWGGAGANVLTF
few	.	TRBJ2-3	TRBV4-2	TGTGCCAGCAGCCAAGGTCTGCAATTGCTCGATACGCAGTATTTT	CASSQGLQLLDTQYF
medium-sized	.	TRBJ1-1	TRBV19	TGTGCCAGTAGTCCGAGGGGTTATGACACTGAAGCTTTCTTT	CASSPRGYDTEAFF
.	.	TRBJ1-5	TRBV4-1	TGCGCCAGCAGCCAAGATACAGACAGGCTCAATCAGCCCCAGCATTTT	CASSQDTDRLNQPQHF
few	.	TRBJ2-3	TRBV14	TGTGCCAGCAGCCAAGCCCCTTACGGGAGAATCCCAGATACGCAGTATTTT	CASSQAPYGRIPDTQYF
few	.	TRBJ2-7	TRBV28	TGTGCCAGCAGTTTAAATTCCGGCGAGCAGTACTTC	CASSLNSGEQYF
.	.	TRBJ2-7	TRBV6-6	TGTGCTTCACGAGTGGCAACCTACGAGCAGTACTTC	CASRVATYEQYF
few	.	TRBJ2-5	TRBV5-1	TGCGCCAGCAGCTTTTCGGGCCAAGAGGAGACCCAGTACTTC	CASSFSGQEETQYF
.	.	TRBJ2-3	TRBV7-3	TGTGCCAGCAGCTCCTGGGGCACAGATACGCAGTATTTT	CASSSWGTDTQYF
once	.	TRBJ2-7	TRBV28	TGTGCCAGCAGTTTGCCCTCCGTCTACGAGCAGTACTTC	CASSLPSVYEQYF
once	.	TRBJ2-1	TRBV25-1	TGTGCCAGCAAGGCGTACAATGAGCAGTTCTTC	CASKAYNEQFF
.	.	TRBJ2-3	TRBV6-1	TGTGCCAGCAGTGAAGCGCACGGGATTGAAGATACGCAGTATTTT	CASSEAHGIEDTQYF
.	.	TRBJ2-1	TRBV29-1	TGCAGCGTTCTCAGGCACGGAACCTACAATGAGCAGTTCTTC	CSVLRHGTYNEQFF
once	.	TRBJ2-6	TRBV13	TGTGCCAGCAGCTTAGCGGGCTTTCACTCTGGGGCCAACGTCCTGACTTTC	CASSLAGFHSGANVLTF
.	TRBD2	TRBJ2-1	TRBV7-8	TGTGCCAGCAGCTTAGTTTGGGGGAGGGATCACAATGAGCAGTTCTTC	CASSLVWGRDHNEQFF
.	.	TRBJ1-4	TRBV5-1	TGCGCCAGCTCTAACACTCCAACTAATGAAAAACTGTTTTTT	CASSNTPTNEKLFF
.	.	TRBJ2-1	TRBV7-3	TGTGCCAGCAGCAGAAACGGATTCTACAATGAGCAGTTCTTC	CASSRNGFYNEQFF
.	TRBD2	TRBJ2-2	TRBV7-2	TGTGCCAGCACCCTAAGACTAGCGGGAGCCGGGGAGCTGTTTTTT	CASTLRLAGAGELFF
.	.	TRBJ2-7	TRBV5-1	TGCGCCAGCAGCGCCGGGAGCGAGCAGTACTTC	CASSAGSEQYF
few	.	TRBJ2-7	TRBV7-2	TGTGCCAGCAGCTTAGTGGCGGGATCCTACGAGCAGTACTTC	CASSLVAGSYEQYF
.	TRBD1	TRBJ1-1	TRBV7-4	TGTGCCAGCAGCTTACAGTGGACAGGGGGTAACACTGAAGCTTTCTTT	CASSLQWTGGNTEAFF
.	TRBD2	TRBJ2-5	TRBV11-3	TGTGCCAGCAGCATTAGGACTAGCGCACAAGAGACCCAGTACTTC	CASSIRTSAQETQYF
.	.	TRBJ1-1	TRBV11-2	TGTGCCAGCAGCTCAGCGGCGGACGAAGCTTTCTTT	CASSSAADEAFF
.	.	TRBJ1-3	TRBV5-1	TGCGCCAGCAGCGGGGGGACAAACGGAAACACCATATATTTT	CASSGGTNGNTIYF
.	.	TRBJ2-1	TRBV19	TGTGCCAGTAGTATGAGAGGGACGGGTTACAATGAGCAGTTCTTC	CASSMRGTGYNEQFF
medium-sized	TRBD2	TRBJ2-3	TRBV11-2	TGTGCCAGCAGCTTTACTAGCGGGAGGATGTTCGGCGATACGCAGTATTTT	CASSFTSGRMFGDTQYF
few	.	TRBJ1-2	TRBV6-6	TGTGCCAGCAGTTACTCGCCGGGACGATCTAACTATGGCTACACCTTC	CASSYSPGRSNYGYTF
once	TRBD2	TRBJ2-5	TRBV19	TGTGCCAGTAGTAGGGCGCTAGCGGGGCTGGTAGAGACCCAGTACTTC	CASSRALAGLVETQYF
.	TRBD2	TRBJ2-3	TRBV7-3	TGTGCCAGCACCCTGGGGGGAGGGACAGATACGCAGTATTTT	CASTLGGGTDTQYF
.	.	TRBJ2-7	TRBV7-3	TGTGCCAGCAGCTTAACTGCGGGAAGCTCCTACGAGCAGTACTTC	CASSLTAGSSYEQYF
.	TRBD1	TRBJ1-6	TRBV6-1	TGTGCCAGCAGTGCTCTGGGACAGGGGAATTCACCCCTCCACTTT	CASSALGQGNSPLHF
.	.	TRBJ1-1	TRBV9	TGTGCCAGCAGCGCAACAGGGTGGACTGAAGCTTTCTTT	CASSATGWTEAFF
few	TRBD2	TRBJ2-1	TRBV28	TGTGCCAGCAGTTTAGCTAGCGGGACTGGGGAGTTCTTC	CASSLASGTGEFF
.	.	TRBJ1-1	TRBV5-1	TGCGCCAGCAGCTCGCCAGGGATGAACACTGAAGCTTTCTTT	CASSSPGMNTEAFF
.	.	TRBJ1-1	TRBV5-1	TGCGCCAGCTATGACGGGGCATGGAACACTGAAGCTTTCTTT	CASYDGAWNTEAFF
few	.	TRBJ2-5	TRBV10-3	TGTGCCATCAGTGGGGGGGGCGAGACCCAGTACTTC	CAISGGGETQYF
.	.	TRBJ2-7	TRBV29-1	TGCAGCGTTGAAGAATCGTACCACGAGCAGTACTTC	CSVEESYHEQYF
.	.	TRBJ2-3	TRBV7-6	TGTGCCAGCGGGGCGGTGGGCTTGGCTAGCACAGATACGCAGTATTTT	CASGAVGLASTDTQYF
.	TRBD2	TRBJ2-3	TRBV7-8	TGTGCCAGCAGCTTAGGACTACTAGCGGATACGCAGTATTTT	CASSLGLLADTQYF
.	TRBD1	TRBJ2-7	TRBV19	TGTGCCAGTAGTATCCCAGGGGGCGATTTCGAGCAGTACTTC	CASSIPGGDFEQYF
.	TRBD1	TRBJ1-5	TRBV6-1	TGTGCCAGCACTCCGGGGACAGGGGACCAGCCCCAGCATTTT	CASTPGTGDQPQHF
.	.	TRBJ2-7	TRBV6-5	TGTGCCAGCAGTTACTCTGCAACAGTCGTCGACGAGCAGTACTTC	CASSYSATVVDEQYF
.	.	TRBJ1-2	TRBV7-9	TGTGCCAGCAGCCCCATCGGGGGCGGCTATGGCTACACCTTC	CASSPIGGGYGYTF
.	.	TRBJ2-5	TRBV6-5	TGTGCCAGCAGTACCCCGGTGGGCGCGGAGACCCAGTACTTC	CASSTPVGAETQYF